The 4 T cell receptor beta chains reported below all come from one sample, sequenced in a study of blood T cells in healthy people across ages. The second PCR ran roughly 7 to 11 cycles with a sample-barcoded 5' primer and J-beta primers. TCRdb passed the 5' RACE reads through MiXCR, listing each CDR3 protein once. The repertoire includes approximately 1,000,000 distinct CDR3 sequences, under 40% of them detected once, and about an eighth sits in the top ten. Sequencing was performed on blood. The receptor set was obtained from a man aged 18 to 29 in good health.

The V call is TRBV6-5, the J call TRBJ1-5, with a tentative D call TRBD1 (5 bases). The CDR3 is 14 amino acids. The V gene's germline CDR1 is MNHEY and CDR2 SVGAGI. The V gene lost 6 bases and the J gene lost 3 bases, with 12 bases spanning the gap. CDR3 protein: CASRNRGDNQPQHF. CDR3 DNA sequence: TGTGCCAGCAGGAATCGGGGGGACAATCAGCCCCAGCATTTT.

The chain employs TRBV5-1 and TRBJ1-1; the D gene is possibly TRBD1 (5 bases). Per germline, CDR1 SGHRS and CDR2 YFSETQ. The CDR3 runs to 15 residues. V was pared by 8 bases and J by 4 bases, with 21 bases between. CDR3 sequence (DNA): TGCGCCAGTAGTCCAGGGCGGGGGTTACGCACTGAAGCTTTCTTT. Translated, it gives CASSPGRGLRTEAFF.

Comments on this clonotype: One end of the junction does not line up with germline, which may come from a read error. The chain has TRBV12-3 or TRBV12-4 and TRBJ2-5; either TRBD1 or TRBD2 may supply D (5 bases each). The J call may be faulty, since TRBJ2-7 better matches the DNA end. The CDR3 spans 14 residues. The CDR3 nucleotides are TGTACCAGCAGTTGGGACCCCGAGGAGTACGAGCAGTACTTC. Translating it yields CTSSWDPEEYEQYF.

The chain carries TRBV7-2 and TRBJ2-7; no clear D. The germline gives CDR1 SGHTA, CDR2 FQGNSA. Trimming pared 3 bases from V and 3 bases from J, leaving 3 bases between. The CDR3 has 11 residues. Written as DNA, the CDR3 is TGTGCCAGCAGCTTCCACTACGAGCAGTACTTC. This gives the protein CASSFHYEQYF. Supplemented by reference TRBV7-2 and TRBJ2-7, the full variable domain reads GAGVSQSPSNKVTEKGKDVELRCDPISGHTALYWYRQSLGQGLEFLIYFQGNSAPDKSGLPSDRFSAERTGGSVSTLTIQRTQQEDSAVYLCASSFHYEQYFGPGTRLTVT.